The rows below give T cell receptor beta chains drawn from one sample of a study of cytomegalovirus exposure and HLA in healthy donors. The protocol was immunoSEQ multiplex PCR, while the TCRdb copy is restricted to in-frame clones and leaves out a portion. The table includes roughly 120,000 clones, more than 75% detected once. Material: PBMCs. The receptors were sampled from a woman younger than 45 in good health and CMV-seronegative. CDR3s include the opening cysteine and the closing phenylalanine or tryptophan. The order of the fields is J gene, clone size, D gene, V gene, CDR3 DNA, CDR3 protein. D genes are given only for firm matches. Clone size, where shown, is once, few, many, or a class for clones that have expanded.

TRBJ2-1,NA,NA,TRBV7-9,TGTGCCAGCAGCCCCCGGGACACTCAATACAATGAGCAGTTCTTC,CASSPRDTQYNEQFF
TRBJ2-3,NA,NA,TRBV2,TGTGCCAGCAGTGAAAGAGGGGGAGATACGCAGTATTTT,CASSERGGDTQYF
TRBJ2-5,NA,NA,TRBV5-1,TGCGCCAGCAGCCAATTACAGCAAGAGACCCAGTACTTC,CASSQLQQETQYF
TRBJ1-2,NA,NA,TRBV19,TGTGCCAGTAGTATGCCTACTCGGGAAGGTGGCTACACCTTC,CASSMPTREGGYTF
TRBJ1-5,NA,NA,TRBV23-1,TGCGCCAGCAGTCAATCGGACTCTCAGGTGGGGAATCAGCCCCAGCATTTT,CASSQSDSQVGNQPQHF
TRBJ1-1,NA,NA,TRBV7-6,TGTGCCAGCAGCTCCCCCCAGGGGTTCGGGAACACTGAAGCTTTCTTT,CASSSPQGFGNTEAFF
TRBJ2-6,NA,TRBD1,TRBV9,TGTGCCAGCAGCCAGGGACAGGGAGGATTGGCAGGGGCCAACGTCCTGACTTTC,CASSQGQGGLAGANVLTF
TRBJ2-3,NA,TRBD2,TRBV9,TGTGCCAGCAGCGTAGGGTCTAGCGGGGGAAATACGCAGTATTTT,CASSVGSSGGNTQYF
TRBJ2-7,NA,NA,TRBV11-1,TGTGCCAGCAGCTGGGACTTCGGTTCCTACGAGCAGTACTTC,CASSWDFGSYEQYF
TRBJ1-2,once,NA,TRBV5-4,TGTGCCAGCAGCTTGGGGGACTTTAAAGCTAACTATGGCTACACCTTC,CASSLGDFKANYGYTF
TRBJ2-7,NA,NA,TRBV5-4,TGTGCCAGCAGCCCACGCGTCGACTACGAGCAGTACTTC,CASSPRVDYEQYF
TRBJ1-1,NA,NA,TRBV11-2,TGTGCCAGCAGCTTAGGGATTGTGACTCCTGGGGGGAGCACTGAAGCTTTCTTT,CASSLGIVTPGGSTEAFF
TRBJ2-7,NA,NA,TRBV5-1,TGCGCCAGCAGCTCGACTACGGAGGAGCAGTACTTC,CASSSTTEEQYF
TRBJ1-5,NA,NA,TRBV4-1,TGCGCCAGCAGCCAAGACAACAGGGAGAGTCAGCCCCAGCATTTT,CASSQDNRESQPQHF
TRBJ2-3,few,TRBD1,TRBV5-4,TGTGCCAGCAGAGTTATGGACAGGAGCACAGATACGCAGTATTTT,CASRVMDRSTDTQYF
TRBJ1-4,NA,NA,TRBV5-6,TGTGCCAGCAGCTTGGTGGACAGTAATGAAAAACTGTTTTTT,CASSLVDSNEKLFF
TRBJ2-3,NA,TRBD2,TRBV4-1,TGCGCCAGCAGCCAAGGCCTCGGACTAGCGGGCAGCACAGATACGCAGTATTTT,CASSQGLGLAGSTDTQYF
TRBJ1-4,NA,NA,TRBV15,TGTGCCACCAGCGCGGGGGTGCTGAATGAAAAACTGTTTTTT,CATSAGVLNEKLFF
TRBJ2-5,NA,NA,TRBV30,TGTGCCTGGACTACATGGGCCAAGATGACCCAGTACTTC,CAWTTWAKMTQYF
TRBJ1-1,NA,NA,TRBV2,TGTGCCAGCACCGTGGGCATGAACACTGAAGCTTTCTTT,CASTVGMNTEAFF
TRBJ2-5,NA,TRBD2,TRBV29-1,TGCAGCGTTGAAAGAGCGGGGGTCGGGGAGACCCAGTACTTC,CSVERAGVGETQYF
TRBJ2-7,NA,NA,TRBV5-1,TGCGCCAGCAGCGCCGGGATTTACTACGAGCAGTACTTC,CASSAGIYYEQYF
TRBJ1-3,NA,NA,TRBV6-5,TGTGCCAGCAGTTACGCGGTCTCTGGAAACACCATATATTTT,CASSYAVSGNTIYF
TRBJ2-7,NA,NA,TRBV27,TGTGCCAGCAGTTTTATCGGTGGGAGCTACGAGCAGTACTTC,CASSFIGGSYEQYF
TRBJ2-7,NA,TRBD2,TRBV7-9,TGTGCCAGCAGCCGCCTCCGGGGGGAATCCTACGAGCAGTACTTC,CASSRLRGESYEQYF
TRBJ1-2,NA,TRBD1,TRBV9,TGTGCCAGCAGCGGACAGGGGGTTGGTGGCTACACCTTC,CASSGQGVGGYTF
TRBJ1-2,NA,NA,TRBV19,TGTGCCAGTAGTCGACCCGGCCGGGGTAACTATGGCTACACCTTC,CASSRPGRGNYGYTF
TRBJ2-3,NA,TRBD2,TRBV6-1,TGTGCCAGCAGTGATTATATACGGCGGGGGAACACAGATACGCAGTATTTT,CASSDYIRRGNTDTQYF
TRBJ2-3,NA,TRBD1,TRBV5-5,TGTGCCAGCAGCTCGACAGGGGGTTTTGGAGATACGCAGTATTTT,CASSSTGGFGDTQYF
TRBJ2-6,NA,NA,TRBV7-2,TGTGCCAGCAGCGCCGGGGTCTCTGGGGCCAACGTCCTGACTTTC,CASSAGVSGANVLTF
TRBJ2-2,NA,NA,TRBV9,TGTGCCAGCAGCGTAGTCCCAGCGGGCCGAGGGACCGGGGAGCTGTTTTTT,CASSVVPAGRGTGELFF
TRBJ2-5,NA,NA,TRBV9,TGTGCCAGCAGCCCAAGGCCTGAAGGGGAAGAGACCCAGTACTTC,CASSPRPEGEETQYF
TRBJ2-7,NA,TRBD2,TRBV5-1,TGCGCCAGCAGCCTGACTAGCGGTAGCTCCTACGAGCAGTACTTC,CASSLTSGSSYEQYF
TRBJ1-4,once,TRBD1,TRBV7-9,TGTGCCAGCAGTATAGGACAGGGCACCACTAATGAAAAACTGTTTTTT,CASSIGQGTTNEKLFF
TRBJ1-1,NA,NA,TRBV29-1,TGCAGCGTTGATGCCAGGGGGAACACTGAAGCTTTCTTT,CSVDARGNTEAFF
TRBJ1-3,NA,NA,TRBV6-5,TGTGCCAGCACCTCCGGGCCGGCGCCCACGGGAGACATATATTTT,CASTSGPAPTGDIYF
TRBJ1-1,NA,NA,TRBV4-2,TGTGCCAGCAGCCAAGATACGTCCAGGAACACTGAAGCTTTCTTT,CASSQDTSRNTEAFF
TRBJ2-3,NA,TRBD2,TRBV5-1,TGCGCCAGCAGCCAAGACGGACTAGCGGGGGGGTCGGATACGCAGTATTTT,CASSQDGLAGGSDTQYF
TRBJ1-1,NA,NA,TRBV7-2,TGTGCCAGCAGCTTAGCGGGGCTAACGGGTGAAGCTTTCTTT,CASSLAGLTGEAFF
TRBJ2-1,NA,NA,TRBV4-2,TGTGCCAGCAGCCAAGATCCGGCGGGGCCGAACAATGAGCAGTTCTTC,CASSQDPAGPNNEQFF
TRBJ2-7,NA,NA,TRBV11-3,TGTGCCAGCAGCTTCTCCGACGGCAGGGGCGTAAGCGAGCAGTACTTC,CASSFSDGRGVSEQYF
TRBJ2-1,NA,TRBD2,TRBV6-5,TGTGCCAGCAGTGGGACTAGCGGGGGGGCCAATGAGCAGTTCTTC,CASSGTSGGANEQFF
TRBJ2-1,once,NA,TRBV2,TGTGCCAGCATTATATCCGGGGAGAGCTCCTACAATGAGCAGTTCTTC,CASIISGESSYNEQFF
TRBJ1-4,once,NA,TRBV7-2,TGTGCCAGCAGCCTCCAAGGGGTGGTCGGTGAAAAACTGTTTTTT,CASSLQGVVGEKLFF
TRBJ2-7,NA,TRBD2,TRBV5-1,TGCGCCAGCAGCTCTGTATCGGGGGGGACCTCCTACGAGCAGTACTTC,CASSSVSGGTSYEQYF
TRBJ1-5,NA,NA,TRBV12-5,TGTGCTAGTGCGAAGAGCGGGGTTCAGCCCCAGCATTTT,CASAKSGVQPQHF
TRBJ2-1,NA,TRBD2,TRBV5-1,TGCGCCAGTAGCTCTGAAGGGAGGACTAGCACTGAGCAGTTCTTC,CASSSEGRTSTEQFF
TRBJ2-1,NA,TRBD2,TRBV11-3,TGTGCCAGCAGCACGCGGGGGGGCTCCTACAATGAGCAGTTCTTC,CASSTRGGSYNEQFF
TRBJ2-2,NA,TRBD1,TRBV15,TGTGCCACCAGCAGGGACCCCCGGGACAGTCGAGTTACCGGGGAGCTGTTTTTT,CATSRDPRDSRVTGELFF
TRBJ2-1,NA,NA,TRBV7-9,TGTGCCAGCAGCTTAGCTGGGAGACGTACCTACAATGAGCAGTTCTTC,CASSLAGRRTYNEQFF
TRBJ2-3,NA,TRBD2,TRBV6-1,TGTGCCAGCAGTGAAAGGAACGGGGGGACGCAGTATTTT,CASSERNGGTQYF
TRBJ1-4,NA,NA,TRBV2,TGTGCCAGCAGTGAACTGGGGGCGGGTAATGAAAAACTGTTTTTT,CASSELGAGNEKLFF
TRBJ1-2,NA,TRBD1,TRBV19,TGTGCCAGTAGGGACAGGGGGACCTTCTATGGCTACACCTTC,CASRDRGTFYGYTF
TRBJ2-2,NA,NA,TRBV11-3,TGTGCCAGCAGCTTGGACAGATACACCGGGGAGCTGTTTTTT,CASSLDRYTGELFF
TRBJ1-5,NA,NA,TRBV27,TGTGCCAGCAGTTTAGACGGGACATATAGCAATCAGCCCCAGCATTTT,CASSLDGTYSNQPQHF
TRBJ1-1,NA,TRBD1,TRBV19,TGTGCCAGTAGTACCAGACAGGGTAAGAACACTGAAGCTTTCTTT,CASSTRQGKNTEAFF
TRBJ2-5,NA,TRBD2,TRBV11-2,TGTGCCAGCTCGGGGGGGCGTTTGGAGACCCAGTACTTC,CASSGGRLETQYF